These 23 T cell receptor beta chains were sequenced from one sample in a study of T cells after yellow fever vaccination. TCRdb redid the calling of the 5' RACE reads with MiXCR, one entry per CDR3 protein. Of under 200,000 distinct CDR3 sequences in the sample, approximately 6.8% are singletons; the top ten hold approximately 2.4%. The sequenced sample was CD4+ T cells sorted from PBMCs, obtained about 5 days after the first yellow fever vaccination. Source of these receptors: a man in his late teens or twenties who received the YFV17D yellow fever vaccine.

This clonotype has ten or more counts. CDR3: CASSELGTGGSPLHF. The DNA of the CDR3 is TGTGCCAGCAGTGAACTGGGGACAGGGGGATCGCCCCTCCACTTT. This chain joins TRBV6-1 and TRBJ1-6; 11 positions match TRBD1. The germline V gene encodes CDR1 MNHNS and CDR2 SASEGT. V was pared by 2 bases and J by 13 bases, with 7 bases of the junction left unmatched. This CDR3 has 15 residues.

The table lists this clonotype with many counts. The chain carries TRBV20-1 and TRBJ2-1, with TRBD2 identical over 12 bases. J was trimmed by 5 bases and V by 5 bases; bases with no gene match: 7. Germline V gives CDR1 DFQATT, CDR2 SNEGSKA (reference sequence). The CDR3 is 15 residues long. The CDR3 sequence is CSAPLAGGPNNEQFF. The CDR3 DNA follows: TGCAGTGCTCCTCTAGCGGGGGGGCCCAACAATGAGCAGTTCTTC.

As concerns this clonotype: A much larger clone differs by one base, so this may be a read error. The chain couples TRBV7-9 to TRBJ2-5; D not resolved. The CDR3 has 14 amino acids. CDR1 is SEHNR, CDR2 FQNEAQ, per germline (reference sequence). The CDR3 DNA follows: TGTGCCAGCAGCTCCCCCGGTCGACAAGAGACCCAGAACTTC. It translates to CASSSPGRQETQNF.

This clonotype has more than one count but fewer than ten. The chain combines TRBV20-1 with TRBJ2-1, with D unresolved. V shed 6 bases and J shed 4 bases, with 22 bases lying between them. The CDR3 is made up of 16 amino acids. The germline V gene encodes CDR1 DFQATT and CDR2 SNEGSKA (reference sequence). CDR3: CSAKIRGVGPYNEQFF. The DNA for the CDR3 is TGCAGTGCAAAAATTCGTGGGGTTGGGCCATACAATGAGCAGTTCTTC.

This sequence joins TRBV6-5 and TRBJ1-4; D is unresolved. There are 14 residues in the CDR3. Per germline, CDR1 MNHEY and CDR2 SVGAGI. V lost 4 bases to trimming and J lost 4 bases, with 10 bases between them. The CDR3 region is CASSSQAGNEKLFF. CDR3 in DNA: TGTGCCAGCAGTTCTCAGGCGGGTAATGAAAAACTGTTTTTT.

The rearrangement links TRBV6-1 to TRBJ2-4; 8 nucleotides match TRBD1. CDR3 length equals 14 residues. Germline CDR1 MNHNS, CDR2 SASEGT. J lost 4 bases, V lost 5 bases, and 4 bases had no gene match. CDR3 amino acids: CASSKDRVKNIQYF. The CDR3 bases are TGTGCCAGCAGTAAGGACAGGGTGAAAAACATTCAGTACTTC.

The V and J genes are TRBV20-1 and TRBJ1-1, with TRBD1 as a possible D gene (6 bases). CDR3 size: 13 residues. The germline V gene encodes CDR1 DFQATT and CDR2 SNEGSKA (reference sequence). Trimming took 4 bases from V and 5 from J, leaving 14 bases between them. The CDR3 is CSAMGGVGTEAFF. The CDR3 region has the DNA TGCAGTGCTATGGGGGGCGTAGGTACTGAAGCTTTCTTT.

This chain connects TRBV6-1 to TRBJ1-1; D might be TRBD1 (6 bases). The CDR3 is 14 residues long. Deletions cut 6 bases from V and 0 bases from J, with 11 bases between. Germline V gives CDR1 MNHNS, CDR2 SASEGT. Here the CDR3 DNA reads TGTGCCAGCAGGGATCAGGGGATGAACACTGAAGCTTTCTTT. This translates into CASRDQGMNTEAFF.

This clonotype showed up just a few times. V is TRBV29-1 and J is TRBJ2-3; D remains ambiguous. CDR3 size: 13 residues. CDR1 SQVTM and CDR2 ANQGSEA come from the germline V gene. The V end was cut by 7 bases, the J end by 4 bases, with 15 bases between. Here the CDR3 reads CSGKLFFPDTQYF. The CDR3 nucleotides read TGCAGCGGGAAGTTATTTTTCCCAGATACGCAGTATTTT.

This clonotype was found many times. This chain uses TRBV19 with TRBJ2-5, with 7 bases matching TRBD2. V shed 5 bases, J shed 2 bases, and the junction held 8 bases outside the gene matches. The germline V gene encodes CDR1 LNHDA and CDR2 SQIVND (reference sequence). The CDR3 is 15 residues long. The CDR3 protein is CASSLSLAVQETQYF. CDR3 DNA sequence: TGTGCCAGTAGTTTATCCCTAGCGGTACAAGAGACCCAGTACTTC.

In its sample, this clonotype was seen many times. This chain uses TRBV4-3 with TRBJ2-3; D might be TRBD2 (5 bases). The germline V gene has CDR1 LGHNA and CDR2 YSLEER. CDR3 length equals 16 residues. The V gene lost 3 bases and the J gene lost 5 bases, with 18 bases spanning the gap. The CDR3 sequence: CASSQRRLGRGDTQYF. The DNA of the CDR3 is TGCGCCAGCAGCCAGAGGCGATTGGGTCGGGGAGATACGCAGTATTTT.

The chain joins TRBV7-9 to TRBJ2-2; 7 bases are a match to TRBD2. V lost 4 bases and J lost 5; bases outside the gene matches: 4. This CDR3 has 14 residues. The germline gives CDR1 SEHNR, CDR2 FQNEAQ (reference sequence). The CDR3 DNA follows: TGTGCCAGCAGCTGGGGACTAAAGACCGGGGAGCTGTTTTTT. Its protein is CASSWGLKTGELFF.

This clonotype was recorded many times. The rearrangement uses TRBV20-1 and TRBJ2-2; TRBD2 matches at 8 bases. Germline assignment: CDR1 DFQATT and CDR2 SNEGSKA (reference sequence). The V gene end was trimmed by 6 bases and the J gene end by 0 bases; junction bases not matched to a gene: 6. The CDR3 has 15 amino acids. The CDR3 nucleotides read TGCAGTGCCCCCCGTAGCGGGGCGAACACCGGGGAGCTGTTTTTT. Translated: CSAPRSGANTGELFF.

In its sample, this clonotype was seen once. The chain couples TRBV7-9 to TRBJ2-1; TRBD2 aligns across 7 bases. The germline V gene encodes CDR1 SEHNR and CDR2 FQNEAQ (reference sequence). The junction had 5 bases not matched to a gene; V was cut back by 1 base and J by 8 bases. The CDR3 covers 14 residues. CDR3 sequence (DNA): TGTGCCAGCAGCTTAGTGGCTAGCGGAGATGAGCAGTTCTTC. Translated, it gives CASSLVASGDEQFF.

This clonotype has a count of ten or more. J is TRBJ1-1 and V is TRBV7-8; D remains unclear. Germline CDR1 and CDR2: SGHVS and FQNEAQ. V lost 1 base and J 0 bases, leaving 9 bases between the germline ends. The CDR3 is 15 residues long. CDR3 nucleotide sequence: TGTGCCAGCAGCTTAGGGCAGGTGTTGAACACTGAAGCTTTCTTT. It codes for CASSLGQVLNTEAFF.

This clonotype was recorded at least ten times. This chain uses TRBV18 with TRBJ2-2, with D unclear. The germline V gene has CDR1 KGHSH and CDR2 LQKENI. V was pared by 2 bases and J by 5 bases, with 15 bases between. There are 16 residues in the CDR3. Here the CDR3 reads CASSPAAIIRTGELFF. CDR3 coding DNA: TGTGCCAGCTCACCAGCAGCCATAATTCGGACCGGGGAGCTGTTTTTT.

This clonotype occurred a few times. J is TRBJ2-7 and V is TRBV7-2, with D unclear. V was trimmed by 1 base and J by 1 base, leaving 8 bases between them. Per germline, CDR1 SGHTA and CDR2 FQGNSA. The CDR3 has 14 amino acids. CDR3 DNA: TGTGCCAGCAGCTTAGATCTGTTATCCTACGAGCAGTACTTC. It specifies CASSLDLLSYEQYF.

V is TRBV12-5 and J is TRBJ2-7, with D possibly being TRBD1 or TRBD2 (5 bases each). Germline V gene sequence: CDR1 LGHNT, CDR2 FRNRAP. The CDR3 covers 18 residues. Trimming stripped 4 bases from V and 0 bases from J, with 22 bases between. The CDR3 loop reads CASGSGFSRVASSYEQYF. CDR3 in DNA: TGTGCTAGTGGTTCCGGATTTAGCAGGGTAGCGAGCTCCTACGAGCAGTACTTC. The whole variable domain, filled in from reference TRBV12-5 and TRBJ2-7, reads DARVTQTPRHKVTEMGQEVTMRCQPILGHNTVFWYRQTMMQGLELLAYFRNRAPLDDSGMPKDRFSAEMPDATLATLKIQPSEPRDSAVYFCASGSGFSRVASSYEQYFGPGTRLTVT.

This clonotype was found many times. This sequence joins TRBV5-6 and TRBJ2-1; D might be TRBD1 or TRBD2, each matching 5 bases. CDR3 size: 14 residues. Trimming removed 0 bases from V and 6 bases from J, with 10 bases in between. Germline loops: CDR1 SGHDT, CDR2 YYEEEE. The CDR3 here is CASSLGGRSNEQFF. The CDR3 nucleotides are TGTGCCAGCAGCTTGGGGGGACGGAGCAATGAGCAGTTCTTC.

The chain has TRBV5-1 and TRBJ2-1; D assignment may be TRBD1 or TRBD2 (6 bases each). The CDR3 contains 16 residues. The V and J ends lost 4 bases and 0 bases respectively, with 14 bases between them. Germline V gene lookup returns CDR1 SGHRS and CDR2 YFSETQ. CDR3: CASSRVGGGSYNEQFF. The DNA for the CDR3 is TGCGCCAGCAGCAGGGTGGGGGGCGGCTCCTACAATGAGCAGTTCTTC.

This clonotype was observed at least ten times. The chain links TRBV20-1 to TRBJ1-1; maybe TRBD1 (5 bases). There are 13 residues in the CDR3. Germline values: CDR1 DFQATT, CDR2 SNEGSKA (reference sequence). Trimming removed 3 bases from V and 0 bases from J, with 8 bases in between. The CDR3 DNA is TGCAGTGCTAGGAGGGGCATGAACACTGAAGCTTTCTTT. Protein product: CSARRGMNTEAFF.

This clonotype was seen repeatedly, ten times or more. The V and J genes are TRBV5-1 and TRBJ1-6, with 7 nucleotides matching TRBD1. The germline CDR1 and CDR2 sequences are SGHRS and YFSETQ. J was trimmed by 8 bases and V by 3 bases; bases with no gene match: 8. This CDR3 spans 15 amino acids. Written as DNA, the CDR3 is TGCGCCAGCAGCTCGTTGACAGGGACCGATTCACCCCTCCACTTT. Its translation is CASSSLTGTDSPLHF.

This clonotype occurred many times. V is TRBV7-2 and J is TRBJ2-5; 7 bases map to TRBD1. Unmatched junction bases numbered 3, after V lost 5 bases and J lost 3 bases. The CDR3 sequence is 13 residues long. The germline V gene has CDR1 SGHTA and CDR2 FQGNSA. The CDR3, as DNA: TGTGCCAGCAGCCGGGACAGAGAAGAGACCCAGTACTTC. As protein: CASSRDREETQYF.